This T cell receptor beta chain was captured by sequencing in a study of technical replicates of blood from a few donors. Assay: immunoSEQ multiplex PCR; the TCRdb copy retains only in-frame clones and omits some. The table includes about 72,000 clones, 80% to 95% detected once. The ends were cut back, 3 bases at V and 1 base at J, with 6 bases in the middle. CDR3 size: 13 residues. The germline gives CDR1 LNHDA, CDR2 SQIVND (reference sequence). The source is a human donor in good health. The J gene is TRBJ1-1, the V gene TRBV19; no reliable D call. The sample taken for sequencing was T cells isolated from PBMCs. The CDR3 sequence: CASSMLANTEAFF. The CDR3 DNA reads TGTGCCAGTAGTATGTTAGCGAACACTGAAGCTTTCTTT.